The present T cell receptor beta chain was sequenced within a study of control samples from healthy donors and cancer patients. Repertoires were generated with immunoSEQ multiplex PCR, while TCRdb's copy carries only in-frame clones and drops some. The repertoire has 75,000 to 100,000 clones, under 90% of them found once; the top ten carry 4.5% to 7%. The sequence was obtained from a man aged 45-65 years in good health. The sequencing input was blood.

The DNA of the CDR3 is TGTGCCACCTCAGCCGGGACCGCGGGGGGAGGCTACACCTTC. Translated, it gives CATSAGTAGGGYTF. The genes are TRBV30 and TRBJ1-2, with TRBD1 as a possible D gene (5 bases). V lost 8 bases, J lost 8 bases, and 24 bases lay in between. Germline V gene sequence: CDR1 GTSNPN, CDR2 SVGIG (reference sequence). The length of the CDR3 is 14 residues.